This T cell receptor beta chain was observed in a study of identical twins listed by TCRdb under 2016. Notes on the research overall: The study deep-sequenced TCR alpha and beta repertoires from monozygotic twins, unrelated adults of various ages and cord blood to test whether fetal clonotypes persist. To rule out contamination, the twin experiments were replicated at different times with different library preparation protocols. What the authors observed across the whole study: Recombination models systematically underestimated out-of-frame TCR alpha sharing in monozygotic twins but agreed with sharing between unrelated individuals. Out-of-frame TCR alpha sequences shared between twins showed an excess of low generation-probability sequences compared with coincidental sharing between unrelated individuals. Because the same donors could not be followed over many years, conclusions were based on cross-sectional statistical analysis. Zero-insertion analyses could be partly confounded by invariant T cells such as MAIT and iNKT, though diverse VJ usage argued against such confounding for most clonotypes. Abundant cord blood beta clonotypes carried fewer insertions; young adult naive repertoires showed a weaker similar trend, while memory repertoires showed none. In beta out-of-frame sequences, excess twin sharing was weaker, because having fewer shared sequences lowered the signal-to-noise ratio.

This clonotype has at least ten counts. Its antigen specificity is not known. No qualities accompany the bases; no much larger clone lies one base away. Receptors were amplified or captured by 5' RACE. The sequencer was an Illumina HiSeq 2000. A universal primer binding site was introduced by template switching, and a unique molecular identifier was present in the final cDNA, enabling accurate counting of TCR cDNA molecules. Specific primers in the conserved constant-segment region were used to synthesize first-strand cDNA for TCR alpha and beta chains. To control for contamination, every cDNA library carried two barcodes: a SMART-Mk sample barcode plus Illumina barcodes. Two successive PCR steps introduced TruSeq adapter sequences along with Illumina sample barcodes. Sequencing of the TCR alpha and beta cDNA libraries was done on the Illumina HiSeq platform using custom primers. Under the source paper's analysis protocol: MiGEC processed the raw reads to extract unique molecular identifiers, while MiXCR was used to determine the CDR3 positions. For each individual, recombination models were inferred using an EM algorithm with the repgenHMM and IGoR tools. The tcR package in R was used for shared clonotype analysis, with sharing normalized by the product of cloneset sizes. Out-of-frame nonproductive sequences were analyzed to study raw recombination free of thymic and clonal selection effects. TCRdb trimmed the raw reads at Q25, called clones with MiXCR and kept productive beta chains. Entries are consolidated by CDR3 protein sequence, retaining the most common genes and DNA. TCRdb, not the original authors, processed these V and J calls. The sample profile shows hundreds of thousands of distinct CDR3 sequences; around 6% of them were found once. The ten largest clones take up about 2% of the sample.

Every donor was a healthy Caucasian. The researchers also sequenced three unrelated adults who were not twins: a male aged 18 to 30, a male aged 50 to 60, and a female aged 50 to 60. Miltenyi CD45RO+ enrichment and human naive T-cell isolation kits were used to isolate memory (CD45RO+) and naive T cells from PBMC. The germline V gene specifies MRHNA as CDR1 and SNTAGT as CDR2. There are 16 amino acids in the CDR3, from cysteine to phenylalanine inclusive. The read is trimmed to its CDR3 DNA, 48 bases read in frame from base 1. At the junction V is shortened by 4 bases and J by 3 bases, with 17 bases in between.

The chain uses TRBV6-4 and TRBJ2-3; the D region possibly corresponds to TRBD2 (6 bases align). The source is a man aged 18 to 30 in good health. Sequenced input: naive T cells sorted from blood. According to the study, the label for this sample's cell subset or site signals: cells isolated with a human naive T-cell isolation kit. The CDR3 amino acid sequence is: CASSALAGSGTDTQYF. Read as DNA, the sequence is TGTGCCAGCAGTGCCCTGGCGGGGAGTGGAACAGATACGCAGTATTTT.